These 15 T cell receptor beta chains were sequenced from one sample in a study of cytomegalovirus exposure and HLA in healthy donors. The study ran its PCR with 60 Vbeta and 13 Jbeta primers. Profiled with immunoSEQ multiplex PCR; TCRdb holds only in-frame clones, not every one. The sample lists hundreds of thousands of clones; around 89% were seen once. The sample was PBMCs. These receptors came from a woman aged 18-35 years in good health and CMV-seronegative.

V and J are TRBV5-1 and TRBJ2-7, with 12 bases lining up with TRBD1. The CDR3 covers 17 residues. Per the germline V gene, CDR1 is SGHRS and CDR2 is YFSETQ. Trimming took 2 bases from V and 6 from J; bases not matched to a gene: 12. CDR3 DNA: TGCGCCAGCAGCTTTCTCTCCTCCGGGACAGGGGGCCTCGAGCAGTACTTC. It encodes CASSFLSSGTGGLEQYF. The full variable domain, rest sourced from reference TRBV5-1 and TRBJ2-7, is KAGVTQTPRYLIKTRGQQVTLSCSPISGHRSVSWYQQTPGQGLQFLFEYFSETQRNKGNFPGRFSGRQFSNSRSEMNVSTLELGDSALYLCASSFLSSGTGGLEQYFGPGTRLTVT.

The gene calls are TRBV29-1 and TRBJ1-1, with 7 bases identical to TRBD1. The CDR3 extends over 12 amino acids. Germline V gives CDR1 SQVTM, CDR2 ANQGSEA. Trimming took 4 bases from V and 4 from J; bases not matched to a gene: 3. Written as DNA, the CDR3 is TGCAGCGTTGCACAGGGGACCACTGAAGCTTTCTTT. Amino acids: CSVAQGTTEAFF.

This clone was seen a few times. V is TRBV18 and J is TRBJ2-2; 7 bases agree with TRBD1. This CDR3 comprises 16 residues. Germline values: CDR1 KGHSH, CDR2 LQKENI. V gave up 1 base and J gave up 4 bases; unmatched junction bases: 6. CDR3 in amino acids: CASSPQGARGTGELFF. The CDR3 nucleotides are TGTGCCAGCTCACCACAGGGGGCTCGTGGCACCGGGGAGCTGTTTTTT. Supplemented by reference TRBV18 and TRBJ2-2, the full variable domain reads NAGVMQNPRHLVRRRGQEARLRCSPMKGHSHVYWYRQLPEEGLKFMVYLQKENIIDESGMPKERFSAEFPKEGPSILRIQQVVRGDSAAYFCASSPQGARGTGELFFGEGSRLTVL.

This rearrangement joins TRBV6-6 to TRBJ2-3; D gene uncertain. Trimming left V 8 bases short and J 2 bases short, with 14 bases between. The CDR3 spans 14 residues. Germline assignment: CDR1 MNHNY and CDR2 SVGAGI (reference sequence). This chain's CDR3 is CASRRPGHTDTQYF. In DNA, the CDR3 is TGTGCCAGCCGTCGTCCAGGCCACACAGATACGCAGTATTTT.

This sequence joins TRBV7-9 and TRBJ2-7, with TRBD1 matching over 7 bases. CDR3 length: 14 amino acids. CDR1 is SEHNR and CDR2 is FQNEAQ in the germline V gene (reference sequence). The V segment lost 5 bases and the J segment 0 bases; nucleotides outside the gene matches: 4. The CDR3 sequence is CASSPRTGSYEQYF. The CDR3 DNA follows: TGTGCCAGCAGCCCCCGGACAGGCTCCTACGAGCAGTACTTC.

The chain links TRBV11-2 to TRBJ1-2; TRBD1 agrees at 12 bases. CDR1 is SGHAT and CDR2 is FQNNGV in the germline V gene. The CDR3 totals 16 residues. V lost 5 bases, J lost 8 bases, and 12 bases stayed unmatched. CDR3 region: CASSTRRDRGRRGYTF. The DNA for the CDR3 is TGTGCCAGCAGCACACGCCGGGACAGGGGGCGTAGAGGCTACACCTTC.

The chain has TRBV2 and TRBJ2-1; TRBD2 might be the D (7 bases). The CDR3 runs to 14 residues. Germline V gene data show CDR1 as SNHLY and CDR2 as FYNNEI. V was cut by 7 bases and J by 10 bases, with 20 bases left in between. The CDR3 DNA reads TGTGCCAGCAAAGGGGGGGAGGGCCGGGAGGAGCAGTTCTTC. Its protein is CASKGGEGREEQFF.

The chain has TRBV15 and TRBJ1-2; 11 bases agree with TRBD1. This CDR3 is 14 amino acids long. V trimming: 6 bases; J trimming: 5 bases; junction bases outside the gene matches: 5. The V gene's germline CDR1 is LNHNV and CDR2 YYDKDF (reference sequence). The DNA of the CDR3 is TGTGCCACCAGGGGGACAGGGGGATGGTATGGCTACACCTTC. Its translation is CATRGTGGWYGYTF. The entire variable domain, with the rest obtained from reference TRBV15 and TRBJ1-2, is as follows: DAMVIQNPRYQVTQFGKPVTLSCSQTLNHNVMYWYQQKSSQAPKLLFHYYDKDFNNEADTPDNFQSRRPNTSFCFLDIRSPGLGDTAMYLCATRGTGGWYGYTFGSGTRLTVV.

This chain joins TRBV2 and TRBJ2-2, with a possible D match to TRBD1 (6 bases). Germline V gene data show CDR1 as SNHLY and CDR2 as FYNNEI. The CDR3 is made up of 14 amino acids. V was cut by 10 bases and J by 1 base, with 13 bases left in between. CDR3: CATSRTENTGELFF. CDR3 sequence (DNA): TGTGCCACTTCGAGGACAGAGAACACCGGGGAGCTGTTTTTT.

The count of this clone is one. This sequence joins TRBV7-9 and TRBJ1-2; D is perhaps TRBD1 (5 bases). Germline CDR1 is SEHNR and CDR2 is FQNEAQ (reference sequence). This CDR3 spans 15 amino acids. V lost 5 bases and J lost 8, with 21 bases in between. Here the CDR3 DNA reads TGTGCCAGCAGCGCGTACGACGTGGACAATGACGGCTACACCTTC. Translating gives CASSAYDVDNDGYTF.

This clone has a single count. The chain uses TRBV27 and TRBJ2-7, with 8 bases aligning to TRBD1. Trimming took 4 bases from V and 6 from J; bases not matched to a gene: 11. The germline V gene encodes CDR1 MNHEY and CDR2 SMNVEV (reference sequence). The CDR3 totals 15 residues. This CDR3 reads CASSSSGQGHGEQYF. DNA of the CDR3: TGTGCCAGCAGTTCTTCCGGACAGGGCCACGGCGAGCAGTACTTC.

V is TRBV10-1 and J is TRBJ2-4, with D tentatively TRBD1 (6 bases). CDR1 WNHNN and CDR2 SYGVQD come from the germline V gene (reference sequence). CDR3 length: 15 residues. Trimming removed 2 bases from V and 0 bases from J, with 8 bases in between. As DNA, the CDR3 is TGCGCCAGCAGTGAGCAGGGGAAAGCCAAAAACATTCAGTACTTC. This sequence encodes CASSEQGKAKNIQYF.

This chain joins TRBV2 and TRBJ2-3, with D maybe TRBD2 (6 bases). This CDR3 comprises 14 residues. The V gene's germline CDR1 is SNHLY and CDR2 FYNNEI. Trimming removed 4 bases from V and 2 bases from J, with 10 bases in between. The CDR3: CASSAGSLTDTQYF. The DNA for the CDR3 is TGTGCCAGCAGTGCCGGGAGCCTCACAGATACGCAGTATTTT.

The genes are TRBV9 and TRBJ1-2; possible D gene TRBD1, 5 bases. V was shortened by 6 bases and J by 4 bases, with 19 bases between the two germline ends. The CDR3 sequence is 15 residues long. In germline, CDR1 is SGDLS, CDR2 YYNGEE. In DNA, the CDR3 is TGTGCCAGCACCCGAGACGGGGGTCCTGCCTATGGCTACACCTTC. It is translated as CASTRDGGPAYGYTF.

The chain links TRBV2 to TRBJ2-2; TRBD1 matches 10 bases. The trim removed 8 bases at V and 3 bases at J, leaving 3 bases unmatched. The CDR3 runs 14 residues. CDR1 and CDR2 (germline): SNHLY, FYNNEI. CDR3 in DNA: TGTGCCAGCCGGACAGGGGGGGACACCGGGGAGCTGTTTTTT. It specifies CASRTGGDTGELFF.